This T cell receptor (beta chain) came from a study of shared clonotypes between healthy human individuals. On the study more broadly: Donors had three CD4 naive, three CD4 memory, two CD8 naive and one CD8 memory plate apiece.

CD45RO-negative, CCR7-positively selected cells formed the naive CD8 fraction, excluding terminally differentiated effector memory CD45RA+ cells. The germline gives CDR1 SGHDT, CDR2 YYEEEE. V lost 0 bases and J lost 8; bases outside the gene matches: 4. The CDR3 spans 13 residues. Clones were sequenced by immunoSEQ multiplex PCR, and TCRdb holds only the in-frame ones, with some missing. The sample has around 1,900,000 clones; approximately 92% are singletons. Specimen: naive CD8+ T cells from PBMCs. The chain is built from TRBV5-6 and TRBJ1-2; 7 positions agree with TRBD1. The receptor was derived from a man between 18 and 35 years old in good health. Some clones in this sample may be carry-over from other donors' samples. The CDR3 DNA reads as TGTGCCAGCAGCTTGGTCAGGGGGAACGGCTACACCTTC. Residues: CASSLVRGNGYTF.